One T cell receptor beta chain is described in this entry. The data were taken from a study of control samples from healthy donors and cancer patients. Data came from immunoSEQ multiplex PCR; TCRdb stores just in-frame clones and leaves some out. The table shows some 5,600 clones, with about 83% occurring only once. The sequenced material came from formalin-fixed, paraffin-embedded tissue. The sequence came from a female donor with lung cancer.

This chain's CDR3 is CASSRGQVGETQYF. The CDR3 DNA sequence: TGTGCCAGTAGTAGGGGACAGGTTGGGGAGACCCAGTACTTC. This chain connects TRBV19 to TRBJ2-5; 8 positions match TRBD1. The V segment lost 4 bases and the J segment 5 bases; nucleotides outside the gene matches: 6. Germline CDR1 and CDR2: LNHDA and SQIVND (reference sequence). The CDR3 length is 14 residues.